This TCR beta chain was profiled in a study of T cells in Graves' hyperthyroidism and ophthalmopathy. Overall study context: Staff took peripheral blood when the initial diagnosis was made, before any treatment began.

Study results and caveats: Most clonotypes that expanded in the thyroid above 0.001 also showed up in blood.

RNA transcripts gave rise to amplified TCR beta CDR3 regions. HTBI primers drove first-round RT-PCR of the TCR CDR3. TCRdb called the multiplex PCR reads again in MiXCR, with one record for every CDR3 protein. The top ten clones hold around 50% of a sample with hundreds of thousands of distinct CDR3 sequences, 15% to 20% of them seen once. V lost 7 bases, J lost 5 bases, and 3 bases stayed unmatched. The CDR3 is 13 amino acids. The germline CDR1 and CDR2 sequences are SNHLY and FYNNEI. Duration under 3 months, a NOSPECS grade of at least 4, and a Clinical Activity Score of at least 3 characterized the ophthalmopathy patients. Pregnant or lactating patients were excluded, as were those with uncontrolled infection or other autoimmune disease. This clonotype was detected many times. The antigen is undetermined.

The specimen sequenced was blood. This TCR was sampled from a man aged 35 to 55 with Graves' ophthalmopathy. The V call is TRBV2, the J call TRBJ2-2, with 8 bases identical to TRBD2. The CDR3 protein is CASKLAVTGELFF. CDR3 nucleotides: TGTGCCAGCAAACTAGCGGTTACCGGGGAGCTGTTTTTT.